What follows are 22 T cell receptor beta chains derived from one specimen sequenced in a study of blood T cell repertoires in COVID-19. This table comes from immunoSEQ multiplex PCR, and its TCRdb copy is limited to in-frame clones, with some not included. The top ten hold around 2.7% of the sample, which has about 220,000 clones, about 80% seen once. The sample comprised peripheral blood. Source of these receptors: a woman aged 30 to 39 who had recovered from COVID-19.

The chain joins TRBV27 to TRBJ2-7; TRBD2 aligns across 11 bases. CDR1 is MNHEY, CDR2 SMNVEV, per germline (reference sequence). V was clipped by 5 bases and J by 6 bases; unmatched bases: 9. This CDR3 is 15 amino acids long. CDR3 DNA sequence: TGTGCCAGCAGTACAGTAGCGGGAGGGGGACTCGAGCAGTACTTC. It yields the protein CASSTVAGGGLEQYF.

The chain employs TRBV6-5 and TRBJ1-1; TRBD1 matches at 9 bases. V lost 6 bases, J lost 5 bases, and 4 bases stayed unmatched. Germline V gene lookup returns CDR1 MNHEY and CDR2 SVGAGI. The CDR3 contains 13 residues. CDR3: CASRTTGGTEAFF. CDR3 nucleotide sequence: TGTGCCAGCAGAACGACAGGGGGAACTGAAGCTTTCTTT.

V gene TRBV6-5 combines with J gene TRBJ2-7; 10 bases fit TRBD1. V lost 6 bases and J lost 2; bases outside the gene matches: 4. This CDR3 has 14 residues. In germline, CDR1 is MNHEY, CDR2 SVGAGI. In nucleotides, the CDR3 is TGTGCCAGCAGACGGACAGGGGGAACCTACGAGCAGTACTTC. It translates to CASRRTGGTYEQYF.

V gene TRBV5-1 combines with J gene TRBJ2-1; 9 bases are a match to TRBD1. This CDR3 is built from 14 residues. The ends lost 7 bases at V and 2 bases at J; junction bases unmatched: 4. The V gene's germline CDR1 is SGHRS and CDR2 YFSETQ. The CDR3 spells CASGRDRAYNEQFF. CDR3 DNA sequence: TGCGCCAGCGGCCGGGACAGGGCCTACAATGAGCAGTTCTTC.

This sequence joins TRBV7-9 and TRBJ1-2; D call uncertain. Germline V CDR1 and CDR2: SEHNR, FQNEAQ (reference sequence). The V gene lost 6 bases and the J gene lost 1 base, with 15 bases spanning the gap. The CDR3 runs 15 residues. CDR3 region: CASSSAGSINYGYTF. CDR3 coding DNA: TGTGCCAGCAGTTCGGCGGGCAGTATTAACTATGGCTACACCTTC.

The J gene is TRBJ1-6, the V gene TRBV5-1; D is unresolved. V was cut by 0 bases and J by 0 bases, with 7 bases left in between. The CDR3 runs to 16 residues. Germline V CDR1 and CDR2: SGHRS, YFSETQ. This CDR3 reads CASSLELSSYNSPLHF. Written as DNA, the CDR3 is TGCGCCAGCAGCTTGGAACTTAGCTCCTATAATTCACCCCTCCACTTT.

The chain uses TRBV29-1 and TRBJ1-6, with unresolved D. The CDR3 covers 14 residues. V was clipped by 4 bases and J by 4 bases, with 11 bases between them. The germline gives CDR1 SQVTM, CDR2 ANQGSEA. The chain's CDR3 is CSVAAGAYNSPLHF. As DNA, the CDR3 is TGCAGCGTTGCGGCTGGAGCGTATAATTCACCCCTCCACTTT.

The chain combines TRBV10-2 with TRBJ2-3; no clear D gene. CDR1 and CDR2 from the germline V gene are WSHSY and SAAADI. This CDR3 has 13 amino acids. Deletions cut 6 bases from V and 2 bases from J, with 9 bases between. Here the CDR3 DNA reads TGCGCCAGCAGCCAGGTTATCACAGATACGCAGTATTTT. It is translated as CASSQVITDTQYF.

The chain has TRBV28 and TRBJ1-4; D perhaps matches TRBD1 (6 bases). Trimming left V 6 bases short and J 2 bases short, with 10 bases between. Germline-derived CDR1 and CDR2 are MDHEN and SYDVKM. CDR3 length: 14 residues. CDR3: CASRSGDTNEKLFF. The CDR3 nucleotides are TGTGCCAGCAGGTCAGGGGATACTAATGAAAAACTGTTTTTT.

This chain uses TRBV10-3 with TRBJ1-1, with no clear D. The CDR3 contains 13 residues. Between the trimmed V and J ends, which lost 11 bases and 1 base, there was a span of 14 bases. Germline CDR1 ENHRY, CDR2 SYGVKD. The CDR3 nucleotides read TGTGCCCTGAAATGGGAGGAGAACACTGAAGCTTTCTTT. Amino acids: CALKWEENTEAFF.

The rearrangement links TRBV6-5 to TRBJ2-6, with D perhaps matching TRBD1 (5 bases). Germline V gene data show CDR1 as MNHEY and CDR2 as SVGAGI. V dropped 10 bases and J dropped 0 bases, with 10 bases sitting between them. The CDR3 runs 14 residues. CDR3 in amino acids: CATFQGSGANVLTF. CDR3 bases: TGTGCCACCTTCCAGGGCTCTGGGGCCAACGTCCTGACTTTC.

This chain connects TRBV5-4 to TRBJ2-3; 8 nucleotides line up with TRBD2. The germline CDR1 and CDR2 sequences are SGHNT and YYREEE (reference sequence). The CDR3 totals 19 residues. V was pared by 1 base and J by 4 bases, with 17 bases of the junction left unmatched. This CDR3 is CASSLLVLGAGGGPDTQYF. In DNA form, the CDR3 reads TGTGCCAGCAGCTTGCTCGTCTTGGGTGCGGGGGGAGGCCCAGATACGCAGTATTTT.

This chain links TRBV29-1 with TRBJ2-7; 7 bases line up with TRBD2. CDR3 length: 12 residues. Germline V lookup: CDR1 SQVTM, CDR2 ANQGSEA. Trimming cost V 6 bases and J 2 bases; bases outside gene matches: 4. CDR3 loop: CSVGGGAYEQYF. The CDR3 coding sequence is TGCAGCGTGGGGGGAGGGGCCTACGAGCAGTACTTC.

The chain uses TRBV11-2 and TRBJ2-3; tentative D call: TRBD2 (5 bases). V was trimmed by 3 bases and J by 2 bases, leaving 9 bases between them. The CDR3 contains 14 residues. Per the germline V gene, CDR1 is SGHAT and CDR2 is FQNNGV. The CDR3 spells CASSLNSVTDTQYF. The CDR3 DNA sequence: TGTGCCAGCAGCTTGAATAGCGTCACAGATACGCAGTATTTT. Full variable domain (rest looked up from reference TRBV11-2 and TRBJ2-3): EAGVAQSPRYKIIEKRQSVAFWCNPISGHATLYWYQQILGQGPKLLIQFQNNGVVDDSQLPKDRFSAERLKGVDSTLKIQPAKLEDSAVYLCASSLNSVTDTQYFGPGTRLTVL.

J is TRBJ2-1 and V is TRBV30, with D maybe TRBD2 (5 bases). There are 11 residues in the CDR3. Germline CDR1 is GTSNPN and CDR2 is SVGIG (reference sequence). The ends were cut back, 4 bases at V and 7 bases at J, with 8 bases in the middle. The CDR3 DNA sequence: TGTGCCTGGACGGAGGAGAATGAGCAGTTCTTC. Its protein product is CAWTEENEQFF.

As for this clone: At the DNA level, this CDR3 is encoded by other sequences in the same sample as well. V and J are TRBV2 and TRBJ1-1, with TRBD1 as a possible D gene (5 bases). The CDR3 extends over 13 amino acids. CDR1 and CDR2 from the germline V gene are SNHLY and FYNNEI. With 3 bases removed from V and 1 base from J, the gap between germline ends came to 6 bases. The CDR3 reads CASSDQGNTEAFF. CDR3 nucleotide sequence: TGTGCCAGCAGTGACCAGGGGAACACTGAAGCTTTCTTT.

This chain uses TRBV7-9 with TRBJ1-1, with TRBD1 as a possible D gene (5 bases). Germline values: CDR1 SEHNR, CDR2 FQNEAQ (reference sequence). The CDR3 extends over 13 amino acids. Trimming shortened V by 6 bases and J by 5 bases, and 13 bases separated the two germline ends. CDR3 residues: CASSPPGKTEAFF. The CDR3, as DNA: TGTGCCAGCAGTCCTCCAGGGAAGACTGAAGCTTTCTTT.

The rearrangement joins TRBV7-3 to TRBJ2-5; perhaps TRBD2 as D (5 bases). Per germline, CDR1 SGHTA and CDR2 FQGTGA. The CDR3 runs to 13 residues. V gave up 3 bases and J gave up 7 bases, with 12 bases separating them. The CDR3 spells CASSFRSGGTQYF. The DNA of the CDR3 is TGTGCCAGCAGCTTCCGTTCCGGAGGGACCCAGTACTTC.

J is TRBJ2-5 and V is TRBV15, with 8 bases identical to TRBD2. J gave up 2 bases and V 0 bases, and 8 bases lay outside the gene matches. This CDR3 comprises 17 residues. The germline V gene has CDR1 LNHNV and CDR2 YYDKDF (reference sequence). The CDR3 sequence is CATSRDRGGRGQETQYF. The CDR3 nucleotides are TGTGCCACCAGCAGAGATCGGGGGGGGAGAGGACAAGAGACCCAGTACTTC.

This rearrangement joins TRBV30 to TRBJ2-4; TRBD1 might be the D (6 bases). This CDR3 is 15 amino acids long. The germline CDR1 and CDR2 sequences are GTSNPN and SVGIG (reference sequence). Trimming left V 2 bases short and J 6 bases short, with 17 bases between. The CDR3 loop is CAWSFTGIYRNIQYF. In DNA, the CDR3 is TGTGCCTGGAGTTTCACAGGGATCTACAGAAACATTCAGTACTTC.

The rearrangement joins TRBV11-2 to TRBJ2-5; the D gene is possibly TRBD2 (6 bases). Looked up from germline, CDR1 is SGHAT and CDR2 is FQNNGV. Trimming shortened V by 6 bases and J by 2 bases, and 10 bases separated the two germline ends. This CDR3 contains 13 residues. CDR3 sequence: CASSRSGQETQYF. CDR3 DNA sequence: TGTGCCAGCAGTCGTAGCGGTCAAGAGACCCAGTACTTC.

As concerns this clone: A junction boundary mismatches the germline segment, possibly from a read error. This sequence joins TRBV24-1 and TRBJ1-2; D gene unclear. The CDR3 extends over 12 amino acids. Germline CDR1 is KGHDR and CDR2 is SFDVKD. The chain's CDR3 is CATSDNPTYSYF. The CDR3 DNA follows: TGTGCCACCAGTGATAACCCGACATATTCCTACTTC.